Included here is one TCR beta chain sequence, with context. Germline V lookup: CDR1 MDHEN, CDR2 SYDVKM. The CDR3 spans 17 residues. The data stem from a study of a mutant IDH1 vaccine in newly diagnosed glioma. Overall study: Of treated patients, roughly 62% were men and 37.5% women, averaging around 40 years. Most patients had received both radiotherapy and temozolomide, the prior options being radiotherapy, temozolomide, or both.

Libraries were prepared by immunoSEQ multiplex PCR; TCRdb keeps only in-frame clonotypes and omits some of them. The sample carries over 75,000 clones, roughly 90% recorded once. As for time point: baseline, week 1 (first vaccination visit). The treatment was: pre-vaccination baseline after standard-of-care therapy. The TCR was taken from a woman in her 50s with glioma. The chain combines TRBV28 with TRBJ2-5; D unclear. The end of the DNA fits TRBJ2-7 better, so the J call may be wrong. The sequences come from PBMCs, collected from a glioma patient treated with radiotherapy, temozolomide or both. The CDR3 here is CASSAPRVLWASYEQYF. In DNA form, the CDR3 reads TGTGCCAGCAGCGCCCCACGGGTCCTTTGGGCCTCCTACGAGCAGTACTTC.